The clone carrying this T cell receptor beta chain was seen only once. This sample is part of a study of T cell changes during pregnancy in multiple sclerosis. Clones were sequenced by immunoSEQ multiplex PCR, and TCRdb holds only the in-frame ones, with some missing. The top ten hold 0.8% to 0.9% of the sample, which has over 50,000 clones, 85% to 90% seen once. The CDR3 loop spans 14 amino acids. Germline assignment: CDR1 SGHTA and CDR2 FQGTGA. V shed 5 bases and J shed 4 bases, with 14 bases lying between them. The chain uses TRBV7-3 and TRBJ1-1; possible D gene TRBD1, 6 bases. The specimen comprised peripheral blood, sampled in the first trimester of pregnancy. This TCR was recovered from a female donor in good health, enrolled as a control in a pregnancy study. Written as DNA, the CDR3 is TGTGCCAGCAGCGAAAACGGGGGGGCCACTGAAGCTTTCTTT. Translation gives CASSENGGATEAFF.